Below, 12 T cell receptor beta chains from the same sample are listed, as sequenced in a study of blood T cell repertoires in COVID-19. The method was immunoSEQ multiplex PCR; TCRdb's version includes in-frame clones alone and lacks a portion of them. The table records 95,000 to 110,000 clones, about four fifths of them present only once. Sequencing was carried out using peripheral blood. Source of these receptors: a human donor in a cohort sampled during active COVID-19.

This clone showed up just a few times. This chain uses TRBV28 with TRBJ2-1; D is unresolved. CDR1 is MDHEN and CDR2 is SYDVKM in the germline V gene. V shed 5 bases and J shed 2 bases, with 13 bases lying between them. This CDR3 contains 15 residues. CDR3 region: CASSPYSQAYNEQFF. The DNA of the CDR3 is TGTGCCAGCAGTCCGTATTCCCAGGCCTACAATGAGCAGTTCTTC.

This chain connects TRBV3-1 (or the pseudogene TRBV3-2) to TRBJ2-5, with TRBD2 matching 12 bases. The CDR3 contains 15 residues. The germline CDR1 and CDR2 sequences are LGHDT and YNNKEL (reference sequence). V shed 5 bases and J 5 bases; nucleotides not matched to a gene: 6. In DNA, the CDR3 is TGTGCCAGCAGCGTAGGGCTAGCGGGAGGGGAGACCCAGTACTTC. The encoded protein is CASSVGLAGGETQYF.

The V and J genes are TRBV12-3 or TRBV12-4 and TRBJ1-1; possibly TRBD1 for D (5 bases). Trimming cost V 1 base and J 11 bases, with 14 bases left between them. The CDR3 sequence is 13 residues long. CDR3 region: CASSLVIRGRAFF. The CDR3 DNA reads TGTGCCAGCAGTTTAGTTATTCGGGGGAGGGCTTTCTTT.

This chain joins TRBV7-6 and TRBJ1-1; D is uncertain. Trimming took 5 bases from V and 1 from J, leaving 11 bases between them. The CDR3 consists of 14 residues. Germline CDR1 reads SGHVS; CDR2 reads FNYEAQ. The CDR3 region is CASSEFFGNTEAFF. CDR3 nucleotides: TGTGCCAGCAGCGAGTTCTTCGGGAACACTGAAGCTTTCTTT.

This chain joins TRBV21-1 and TRBJ1-2. TRBV21-1 is deemed a pseudogene. This CDR3 comprises 16 residues. This CDR3 reads CASSSGMTVKYYGYTF. As DNA, the CDR3 is TGTGCCAGCAGCAGCGGGATGACAGTTAAATACTATGGCTACACCTTC.

This clone was recorded a few times. The rearrangement joins TRBV10-1 to TRBJ1-6; a possible D gene is TRBD1 (5 bases). The CDR3 consists of 14 residues. CDR1 WNHNN and CDR2 SYGVQD come from the germline V gene (reference sequence). V lost 9 bases, J lost 9 bases, and 18 bases lay in between. The CDR3 reads CARKTYRFSSPLHF. DNA for the CDR3: TGCGCCAGGAAGACGTACAGGTTTAGTTCACCCCTCCACTTT.

This chain links TRBV15 with TRBJ1-1; D gene uncertain. The length of the CDR3 is 17 residues. The V gene's germline CDR1 is LNHNV and CDR2 YYDKDF (reference sequence). V lost 0 bases, J lost 5 bases, and 19 bases lay in between. CDR3 amino acids: CATSRDTPTRGGTEAFF. In DNA, the CDR3 is TGTGCCACCAGCAGAGATACCCCAACAAGAGGAGGTACTGAAGCTTTCTTT. The whole variable domain, filled in from reference TRBV15 and TRBJ1-1, reads DAMVIQNPRYQVTQFGKPVTLSCSQTLNHNVMYWYQQKSSQAPKLLFHYYDKDFNNEADTPDNFQSRRPNTSFCFLDIRSPGLGDTAMYLCATSRDTPTRGGTEAFFGQGTRLTVV.

The DNA for the CDR3 is TGTGCCAGTGGGGGGGACAGGGGGTACGAGCAGTACTTC. Residues: CASGGDRGYEQYF. This chain joins TRBV6-5 and TRBJ2-7; 11 positions match TRBD1. This CDR3 spans 13 amino acids. The V segment lost 9 bases and the J segment 4 bases; nucleotides outside the gene matches: 5. Germline V gene data show CDR1 as MNHEY and CDR2 as SVGAGI.

This clone was found a few times. The chain links TRBV2 to TRBJ2-7, with D possibly being TRBD2 (6 bases). CDR3 size: 12 residues. Trimming removed 7 bases at V and 6 bases at J, with 13 bases between. The germline V gene has CDR1 SNHLY and CDR2 FYNNEI. In DNA form, the CDR3 reads TGTGCCAGCAAGGCGGGAATAGGCGAGCAGTACGTC. This translates into CASKAGIGEQYV.

The chain combines TRBV2 with TRBJ1-6; D not resolved. This CDR3 is 15 amino acids long. The V and J ends lost 7 bases and 3 bases respectively, with 13 bases between them. Germline CDR1 reads SNHLY; CDR2 reads FYNNEI. In nucleotides, the CDR3 is TGTGCCAGCACAAGCCTCGGAGACTATAATTCACCCCTCCACTTT. It codes for CASTSLGDYNSPLHF.

The gene calls are TRBV10-3 and TRBJ2-5, with a weak D call TRBD1 (5 bases). Germline values: CDR1 ENHRY, CDR2 SYGVKD. The CDR3 contains 13 residues. V lost 3 bases, J lost 5 bases, and 10 bases lay in between. CDR3 residues: CAISDDRRETQYF. Written as DNA, the CDR3 is TGTGCCATCAGTGACGACAGAAGGGAGACCCAGTACTTC.

The rearrangement uses TRBV29-1 and TRBJ1-1; the match to TRBD1 covers 7 bases. V lost 6 bases and J lost 4; bases outside the gene matches: 8. Germline CDR1 and CDR2: SQVTM and ANQGSEA. The CDR3 consists of 13 residues. In DNA, the CDR3 is TGCAGCGTGAGACAGGGAGGATCCACTGAAGCTTTCTTT. It is translated as CSVRQGGSTEAFF.